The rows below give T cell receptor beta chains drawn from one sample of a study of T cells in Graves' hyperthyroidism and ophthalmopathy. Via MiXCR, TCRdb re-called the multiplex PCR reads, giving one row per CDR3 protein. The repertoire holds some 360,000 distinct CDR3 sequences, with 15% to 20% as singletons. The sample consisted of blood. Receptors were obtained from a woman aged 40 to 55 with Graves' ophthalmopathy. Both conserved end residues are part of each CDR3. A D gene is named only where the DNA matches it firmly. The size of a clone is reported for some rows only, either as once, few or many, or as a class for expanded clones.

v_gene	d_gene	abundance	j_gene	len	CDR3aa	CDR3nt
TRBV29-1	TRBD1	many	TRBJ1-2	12	CSVVSGGDGYTF	TGCAGCGTTGTGTCAGGGGGTGATGGCTACACCTTC
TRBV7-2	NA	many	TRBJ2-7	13	CASSLRGGYEQYF	TGTGCCAGCAGCCTCAGGGGGGGCTACGAGCAGTACTTC
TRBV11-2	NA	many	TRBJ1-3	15	CASTPAGNSGNTIYF	TGTGCCAGCACCCCCGCGGGCAACTCTGGAAACACCATATATTTT
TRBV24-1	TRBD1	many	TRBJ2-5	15	CATSDQLDREETQYF	TGTGCCACCAGTGATCAACTGGACAGGGAAGAGACCCAGTACTTC
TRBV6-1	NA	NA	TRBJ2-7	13	CASSESYRIEQYF	TGCGCCAGCAGTGAATCTTACAGGATCGAGCAGTACTTC
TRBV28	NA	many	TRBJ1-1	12	CASSLPNTEALF	TGTGCCAGCAGTCTACCTAACACTGAAGCTCTCTTT
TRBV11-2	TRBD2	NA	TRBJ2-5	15	CASSLQTSLQETQYF	TGTGCCAGCAGCCTTCAGACTAGCCTACAAGAGACCCAGTACTTC
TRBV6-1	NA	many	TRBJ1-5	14	CASSEVGQNQPQHF	TGTGCCAGCAGTGAAGTTGGACAGAATCAGCCCCAGCATTTT
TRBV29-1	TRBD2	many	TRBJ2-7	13	CSVDSGESYEQYF	TGCAGCGTTGATAGCGGGGAATCCTACGAGCAGTACTTC
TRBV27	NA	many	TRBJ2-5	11	CASSNLQTQYF	TGTGCCAGCAGTAATCTACAGACCCAGTACTTC
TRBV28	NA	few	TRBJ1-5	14	CASSFLGFSQPQLF	TGTGCCAGCAGTTTCCTAGGGTTTAGTCAGCCCCAGCTTTTT
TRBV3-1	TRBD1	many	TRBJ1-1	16	CASSFRTGVVVTEAFF	TGTGCCAGCAGCTTCCGGACAGGGGTAGTCGTTACTGAAGCTTTCTTT
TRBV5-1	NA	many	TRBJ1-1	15	CASSLVGGDMAEAFF	TGCGCCAGCAGCTTGGTGGGGGGCGATATGGCTGAAGCTTTCTTT
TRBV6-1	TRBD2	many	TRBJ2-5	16	CASSDFRLAVPETQYF	TGTGCCAGCAGTGATTTTAGGCTAGCGGTCCCGGAGACCCAGTACTTC
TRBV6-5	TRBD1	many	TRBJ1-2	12	CASQGQAYGYTF	TGTGCCAGCCAGGGACAGGCCTATGGCTACACCTTC
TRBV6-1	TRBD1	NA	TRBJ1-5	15	CASSEHRGSNQPQHF	TGTGCCAGCAGCGAACACAGGGGGAGCAATCAGCCCCAGCATTTT
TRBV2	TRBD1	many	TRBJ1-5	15	CASKSAGGGNQPQHF	TGTGCCAGCAAATCGGCAGGGGGAGGCAATCAGCCCCAGCATTTT
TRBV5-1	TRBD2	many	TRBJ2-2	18	CASSLTSGRLTNTGELFF	TGCGCCAGCAGCTTGACTAGCGGGAGGCTCACGAACACCGGGGAGCTGTTTTTT
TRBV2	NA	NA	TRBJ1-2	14	CASRKDISNYGYTF	TGTGCCAGCAGGAAGGACATTTCAAACTATGGCTACACCTTC
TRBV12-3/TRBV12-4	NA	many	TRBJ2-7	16	CASSLQLLGGTYEQYF	TGTGCCAGCAGTTTGCAGCTCTTGGGCGGAACCTACGAGCAGTACTTC
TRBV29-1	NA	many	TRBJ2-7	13	CSVGIREPYEQYF	TGCAGCGTTGGAATTAGGGAACCCTACGAGCAGTACTTC